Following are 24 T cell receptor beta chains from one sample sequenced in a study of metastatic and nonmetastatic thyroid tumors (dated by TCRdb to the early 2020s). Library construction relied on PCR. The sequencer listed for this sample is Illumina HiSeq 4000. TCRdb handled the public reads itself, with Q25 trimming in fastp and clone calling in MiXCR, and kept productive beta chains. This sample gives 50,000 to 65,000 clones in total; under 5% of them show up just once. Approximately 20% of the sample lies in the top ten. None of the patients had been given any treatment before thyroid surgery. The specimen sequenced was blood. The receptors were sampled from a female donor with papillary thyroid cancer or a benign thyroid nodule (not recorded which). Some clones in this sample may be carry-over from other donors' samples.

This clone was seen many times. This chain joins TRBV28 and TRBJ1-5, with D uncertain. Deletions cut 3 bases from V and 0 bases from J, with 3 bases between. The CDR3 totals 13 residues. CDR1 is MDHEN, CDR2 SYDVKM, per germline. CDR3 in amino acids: CASSFDSNQPQHF. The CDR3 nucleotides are TGTGCCAGCAGTTTTGATAGCAATCAGCCCCAGCATTTT.

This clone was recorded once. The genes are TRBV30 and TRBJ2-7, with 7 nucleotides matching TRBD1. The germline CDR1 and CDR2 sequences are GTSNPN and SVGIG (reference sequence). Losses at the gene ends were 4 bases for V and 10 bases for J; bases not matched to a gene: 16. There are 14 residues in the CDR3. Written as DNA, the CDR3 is TGTGCCTGGACCAGGACCGGGACAGATCTCGGACAGTACTTC. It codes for CAWTRTGTDLGQYF.

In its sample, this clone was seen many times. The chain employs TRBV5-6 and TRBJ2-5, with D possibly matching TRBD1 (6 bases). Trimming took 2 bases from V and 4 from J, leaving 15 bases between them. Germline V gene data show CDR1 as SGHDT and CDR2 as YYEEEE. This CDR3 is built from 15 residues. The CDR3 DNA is TGTGCCAGCAGCTTTACAGGGCCGGCGGGAGAGACCCAGTACTTC. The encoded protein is CASSFTGPAGETQYF. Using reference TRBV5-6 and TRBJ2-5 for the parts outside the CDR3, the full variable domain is DAGVTQSPTHLIKTRGQQVTLRCSPKSGHDTVSWYQQALGQGPQFIFQYYEEEERQRGNFPDRFSGHQFPNYSSELNVNALLLGDSALYLCASSFTGPAGETQYFGPGTRLLVL.

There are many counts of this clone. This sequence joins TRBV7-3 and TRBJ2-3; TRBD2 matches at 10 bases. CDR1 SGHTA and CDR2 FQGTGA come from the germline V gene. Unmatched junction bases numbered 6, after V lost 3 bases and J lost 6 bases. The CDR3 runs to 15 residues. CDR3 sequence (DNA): TGTGCCAGCAGCTTCTCTAGCGGGAGAGTGGATACGCAGTATTTT. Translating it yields CASSFSSGRVDTQYF.

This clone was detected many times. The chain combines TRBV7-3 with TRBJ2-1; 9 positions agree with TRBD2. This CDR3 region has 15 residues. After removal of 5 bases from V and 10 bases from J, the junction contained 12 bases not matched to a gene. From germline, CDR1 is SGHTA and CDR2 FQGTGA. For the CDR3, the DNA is TGTGCCAGCAGCCTAGGGGCGGGAGGGCCCCGGGAGCAGTTCTTC. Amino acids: CASSLGAGGPREQFF.

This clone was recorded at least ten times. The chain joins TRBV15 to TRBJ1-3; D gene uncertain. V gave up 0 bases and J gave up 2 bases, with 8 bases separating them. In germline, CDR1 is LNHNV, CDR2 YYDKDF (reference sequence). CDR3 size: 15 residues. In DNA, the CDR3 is TGTGCCACCAGCAGAGATATAGGGCCTGGAAACACCATATATTTT. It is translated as CATSRDIGPGNTIYF. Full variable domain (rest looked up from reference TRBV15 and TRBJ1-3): DAMVIQNPRYQVTQFGKPVTLSCSQTLNHNVMYWYQQKSSQAPKLLFHYYDKDFNNEADTPDNFQSRRPNTSFCFLDIRSPGLGDTAMYLCATSRDIGPGNTIYFGEGSWLTVV.

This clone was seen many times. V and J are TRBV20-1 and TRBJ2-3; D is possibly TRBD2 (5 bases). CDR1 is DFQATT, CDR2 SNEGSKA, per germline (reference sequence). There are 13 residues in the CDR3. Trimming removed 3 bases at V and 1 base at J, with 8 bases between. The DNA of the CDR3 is TGCAGTGCTAGCGGGAATCGCACAGATACGCAGTATTTT. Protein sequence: CSASGNRTDTQYF.

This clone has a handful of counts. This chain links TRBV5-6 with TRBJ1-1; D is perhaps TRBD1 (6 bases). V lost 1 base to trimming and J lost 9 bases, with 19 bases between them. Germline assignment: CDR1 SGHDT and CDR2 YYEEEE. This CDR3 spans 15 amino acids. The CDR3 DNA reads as TGTGCCAGCAGCTTGTGTCCCGGGACATCCAGACAAGCTTTCTTT. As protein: CASSLCPGTSRQAFF. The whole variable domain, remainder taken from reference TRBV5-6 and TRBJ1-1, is DAGVTQSPTHLIKTRGQQVTLRCSPKSGHDTVSWYQQALGQGPQFIFQYYEEEERQRGNFPDRFSGHQFPNYSSELNVNALLLGDSALYLCASSLCPGTSRQAFFGQGTRLTVV.

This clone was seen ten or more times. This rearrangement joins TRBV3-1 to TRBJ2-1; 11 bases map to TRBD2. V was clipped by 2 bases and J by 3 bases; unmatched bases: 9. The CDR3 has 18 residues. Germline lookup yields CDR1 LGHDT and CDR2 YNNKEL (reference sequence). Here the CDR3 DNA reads TGTGCCAGCAGCCAAAGGGTCCCGGGACTAGCGGTCTACAATGAGCAGTTCTTC. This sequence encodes CASSQRVPGLAVYNEQFF.

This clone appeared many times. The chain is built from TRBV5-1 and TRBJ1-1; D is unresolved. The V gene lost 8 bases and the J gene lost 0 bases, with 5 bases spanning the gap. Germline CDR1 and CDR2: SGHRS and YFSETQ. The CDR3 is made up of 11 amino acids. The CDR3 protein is CASRMNTEAFF. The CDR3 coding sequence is TGCGCCAGTCGGATGAACACTGAAGCTTTCTTT.

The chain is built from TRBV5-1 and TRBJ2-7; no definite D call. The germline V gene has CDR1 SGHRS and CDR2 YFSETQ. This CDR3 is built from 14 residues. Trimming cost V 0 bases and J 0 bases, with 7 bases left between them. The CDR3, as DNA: TGCGCCAGCAGCTTGGCGGGCTTCTCCTACGAGCAGTACTTC. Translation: CASSLAGFSYEQYF. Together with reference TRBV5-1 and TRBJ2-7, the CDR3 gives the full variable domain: KAGVTQTPRYLIKTRGQQVTLSCSPISGHRSVSWYQQTPGQGLQFLFEYFSETQRNKGNFPGRFSGRQFSNSRSEMNVSTLELGDSALYLCASSLAGFSYEQYFGPGTRLTVT.

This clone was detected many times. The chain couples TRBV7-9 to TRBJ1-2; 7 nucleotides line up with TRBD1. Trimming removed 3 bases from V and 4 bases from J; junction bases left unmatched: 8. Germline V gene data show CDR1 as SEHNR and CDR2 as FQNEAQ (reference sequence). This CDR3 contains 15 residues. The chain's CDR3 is CASSFLDRPIYGYTF. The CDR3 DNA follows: TGTGCCAGCAGCTTTCTGGACAGGCCCATCTATGGCTACACCTTC.

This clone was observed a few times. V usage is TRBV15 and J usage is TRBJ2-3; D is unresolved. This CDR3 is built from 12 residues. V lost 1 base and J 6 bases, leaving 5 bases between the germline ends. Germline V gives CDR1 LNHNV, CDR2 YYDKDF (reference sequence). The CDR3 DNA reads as TGTGCCACCAGCAGAGCGGAGGATACGCAGTATTTT. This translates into CATSRAEDTQYF. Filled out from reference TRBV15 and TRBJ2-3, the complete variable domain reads DAMVIQNPRYQVTQFGKPVTLSCSQTLNHNVMYWYQQKSSQAPKLLFHYYDKDFNNEADTPDNFQSRRPNTSFCFLDIRSPGLGDTAMYLCATSRAEDTQYFGPGTRLTVL.

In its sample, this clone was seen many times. The CDR3 loop reads CASSQGRSTDTQYF. DNA of the CDR3: TGTGCCAGCAGCCAGGGACGTAGCACAGATACGCAGTATTTT. J is TRBJ2-3 and V is TRBV2; D is possibly TRBD1 or TRBD2 (5 bases each). V lost 6 bases, J lost 0 bases, and 10 bases lay in between. CDR1 and CDR2 from the germline V gene are SNHLY and FYNNEI. CDR3 size: 14 residues.

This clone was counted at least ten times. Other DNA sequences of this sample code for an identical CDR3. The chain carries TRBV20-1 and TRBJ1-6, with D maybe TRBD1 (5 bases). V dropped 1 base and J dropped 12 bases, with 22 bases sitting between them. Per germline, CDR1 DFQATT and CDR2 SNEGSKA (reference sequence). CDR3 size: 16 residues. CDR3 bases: TGCAGTGCTAGAGCTGGGGGACGGAGTCCGTCGGGACCCCTCCACTTT. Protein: CSARAGGRSPSGPLHF.

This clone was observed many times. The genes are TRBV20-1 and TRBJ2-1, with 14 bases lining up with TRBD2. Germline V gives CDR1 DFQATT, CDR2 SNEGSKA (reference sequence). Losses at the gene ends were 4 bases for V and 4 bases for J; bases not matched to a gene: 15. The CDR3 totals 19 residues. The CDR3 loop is CSATLSSGTSGRGYNEQFF. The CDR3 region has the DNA TGCAGTGCTACTTTATCCTCCGGGACTAGCGGGAGAGGGTACAATGAGCAGTTCTTC.

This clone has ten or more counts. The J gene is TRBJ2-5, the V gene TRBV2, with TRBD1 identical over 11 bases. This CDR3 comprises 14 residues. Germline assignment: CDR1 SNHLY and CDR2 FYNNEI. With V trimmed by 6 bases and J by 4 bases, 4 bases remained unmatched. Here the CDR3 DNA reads TGTGCCAGCAGCGGACAGGGGGCAGGAGAGACCCAGTACTTC. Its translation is CASSGQGAGETQYF. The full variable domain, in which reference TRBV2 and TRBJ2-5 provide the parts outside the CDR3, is EPEVTQTPSHQVTQMGQEVILRCVPISNHLYFYWYRQILGQKVEFLVSFYNNEISEKSEIFDDQFSVERPDGSNFTLKIRSTKLEDSAMYFCASSGQGAGETQYFGPGTRLLVL.

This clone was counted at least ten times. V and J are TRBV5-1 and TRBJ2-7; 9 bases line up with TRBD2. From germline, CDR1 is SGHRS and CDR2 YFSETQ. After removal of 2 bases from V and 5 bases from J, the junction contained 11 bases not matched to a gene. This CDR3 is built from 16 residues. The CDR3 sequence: CASSLGGRASVDEQYF. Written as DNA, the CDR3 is TGCGCCAGCAGCTTAGGCGGGAGGGCTAGCGTGGACGAGCAGTACTTC.

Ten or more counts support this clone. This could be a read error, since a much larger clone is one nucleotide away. CDR3 sequence: CTSSVDPGGGTDTQYF. CDR3 nucleotides: TGTACCAGCAGCGTCGACCCGGGGGGGGGCACAGATACGCAGTATTTT. The chain carries TRBV9 and TRBJ2-3, with 8 bases aligning to TRBD2. The CDR3 sequence is 16 residues long. CDR1 and CDR2 (germline): SGDLS, YYNGEE. The full variable domain, in which reference TRBV9 and TRBJ2-3 provide the parts outside the CDR3, is DSGVTQTPKHLITATGQRVTLRCSPRSGDLSVYWYQQSLDQGLQFLIQYYNGEERAKGNILERFSAQQFPDLHSELNLSSLELGDSALYFCTSSVDPGGGTDTQYFGPGTRLTVL.

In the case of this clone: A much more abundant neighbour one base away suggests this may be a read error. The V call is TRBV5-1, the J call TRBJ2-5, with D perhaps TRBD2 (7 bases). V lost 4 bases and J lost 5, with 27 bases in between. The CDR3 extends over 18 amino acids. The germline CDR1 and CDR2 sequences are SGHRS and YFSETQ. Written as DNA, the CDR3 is TGCGCCAGCAGCCCGGGGGGCCTAGCGGTAGGGTATGGCGAGACCCAGTACTTC. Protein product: CASSPGGLAVGYGETQYF.

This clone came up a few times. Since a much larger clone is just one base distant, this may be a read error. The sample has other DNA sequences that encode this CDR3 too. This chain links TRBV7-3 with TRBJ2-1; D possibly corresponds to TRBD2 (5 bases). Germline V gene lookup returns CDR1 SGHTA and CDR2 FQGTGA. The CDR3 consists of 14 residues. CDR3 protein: CASSLASGGGEQFF. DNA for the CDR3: TGCGCCAGCAGCTTAGCGTCCGGTGGAGGTGAGCAGTTCTTC.

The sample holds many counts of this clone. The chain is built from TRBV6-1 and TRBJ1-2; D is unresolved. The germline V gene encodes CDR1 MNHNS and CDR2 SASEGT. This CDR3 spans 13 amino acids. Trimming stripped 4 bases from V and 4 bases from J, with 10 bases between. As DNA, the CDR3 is TGTGCCAGCAGTGCCGGGGTGGGCTATGGCTACACCTTC. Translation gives CASSAGVGYGYTF.

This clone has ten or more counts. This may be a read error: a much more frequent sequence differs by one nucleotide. As DNA, the CDR3 is TGCGCCAGCAGGATGGACACAAACTCCTGCGAGCAGTACTTC. Residues: CASRMDTNSCEQYF. The genes are TRBV5-1 and TRBJ2-7; D is possibly TRBD1 (5 bases). CDR3 length equals 14 residues. The germline gives CDR1 SGHRS, CDR2 YFSETQ.

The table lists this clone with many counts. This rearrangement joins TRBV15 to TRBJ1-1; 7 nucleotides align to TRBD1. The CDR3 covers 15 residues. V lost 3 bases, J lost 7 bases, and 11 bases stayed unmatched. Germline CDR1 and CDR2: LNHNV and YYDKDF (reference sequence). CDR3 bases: TGTGCCACCAGCAGCTCGACAGGGTTTGACATTGAAGCTTTCTTT. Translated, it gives CATSSSTGFDIEAFF.